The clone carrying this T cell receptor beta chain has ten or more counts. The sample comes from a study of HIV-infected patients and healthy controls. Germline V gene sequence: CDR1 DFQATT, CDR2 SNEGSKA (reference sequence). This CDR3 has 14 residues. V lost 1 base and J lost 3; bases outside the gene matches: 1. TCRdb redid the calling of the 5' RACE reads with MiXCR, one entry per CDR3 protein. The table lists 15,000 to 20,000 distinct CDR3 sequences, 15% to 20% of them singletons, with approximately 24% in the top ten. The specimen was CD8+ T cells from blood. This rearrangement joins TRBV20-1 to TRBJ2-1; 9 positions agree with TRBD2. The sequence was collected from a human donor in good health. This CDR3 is CSARGLADYNEQFF. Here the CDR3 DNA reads TGCAGTGCTAGAGGACTAGCGGACTACAATGAGCAGTTCTTC.